The 8 T cell receptor beta chains given below trace back to one sample, sequenced in a study of beta chain features in type 1 diabetes. The authors reverse transcribed all of the isolated RNA, so sequencing captured expressed TCRB transcripts. Sequencing used immunoSEQ multiplex PCR; TCRdb keeps in-frame clones, though not all of them. The data show tens of thousands of clones, under 35% seen once. Sequencing used stem cell memory CD4+ T cells from blood. These receptors all come from a young woman in good health.

This clone has more than one count but fewer than ten. The chain employs TRBV7-9 and TRBJ2-1; the match to TRBD2 covers 8 bases. Germline V gene data show CDR1 as SEHNR and CDR2 as FQNEAQ (reference sequence). The CDR3 consists of 16 residues. V trimming: 2 bases; J trimming: 0 bases; junction bases outside the gene matches: 3. DNA for the CDR3: TGTGCCAGCAGCTTACAGGGGACTAGCTCCTACAATGAGCAGTTCTTC. This translates into CASSLQGTSSYNEQFF.

The chain recombines TRBV7-2 with TRBJ2-1; 8 bases fit TRBD1. CDR3 length equals 14 residues. Germline V lookup: CDR1 SGHTA, CDR2 FQGNSA. V shed 1 base and J 5 bases; nucleotides not matched to a gene: 1. CDR3: CASSLGQGNNEQFF. The CDR3 DNA sequence: TGTGCCAGCAGCTTAGGACAGGGGAACAATGAGCAGTTCTTC.

The rearrangement links TRBV7-9 to TRBJ2-1, with D possibly being TRBD2 (5 bases). This CDR3 is 13 amino acids long. Trimming took off 5 bases at V and 3 bases at J, with 8 bases between the two ends. CDR1 SEHNR and CDR2 FQNEAQ come from the germline V gene (reference sequence). CDR3 loop: CASSRDYYNEQFF. The CDR3 DNA reads as TGTGCCAGCAGCCGCGACTACTACAATGAGCAGTTCTTC.

The V call is TRBV5-4, the J call TRBJ2-3, with D possibly being TRBD2 (6 bases). Trimming took off 1 base at V and 3 bases at J, with 15 bases between the two ends. This CDR3 comprises 16 residues. Per the germline V gene, CDR1 is SGHNT and CDR2 is YYREEE (reference sequence). The CDR3 region has the DNA TGTGCCAGCAGCTTGTCCCGGGCTAGCGAAACAGATACGCAGTATTTT. This translates into CASSLSRASETDTQYF.

The chain recombines TRBV2 with TRBJ2-3; D ambiguous. V was cut by 6 bases and J by 2 bases, with 3 bases left in between. CDR3 size: 11 residues. CDR1 is SNHLY and CDR2 is FYNNEI in the germline V gene. Here the CDR3 DNA reads TGTGCCAGCAGCCTCACAGATACGCAGTATTTT. Translating gives CASSLTDTQYF.

The V call is TRBV5-1, the J call TRBJ2-3; no reliable D call. The CDR3 is 14 residues long. Germline CDR1 is SGHRS and CDR2 is YFSETQ. V lost 0 bases to trimming and J lost 6 bases, with 11 bases between them. The CDR3 reads CASSLGTSRDTQYF. CDR3 DNA: TGCGCCAGCAGCTTGGGTACTTCGCGGGATACGCAGTATTTT.

The gene calls are TRBV19 and TRBJ2-7, with TRBD2 as a possible D gene (5 bases). Trimming removed 6 bases from V and 5 bases from J, with 11 bases in between. The length of the CDR3 is 12 residues. In germline, CDR1 is LNHDA, CDR2 SQIVND (reference sequence). The CDR3 spells CASRPPRDEQYF. The CDR3 DNA follows: TGTGCCAGTAGGCCCCCGCGGGACGAGCAGTACTTC.

The chain combines TRBV11-2 with TRBJ2-5; 10 positions match TRBD2. This CDR3 spans 16 amino acids. The J segment lost 4 bases and the V segment lost 1 base, leaving 6 bases of the junction unmatched. CDR1 is SGHAT and CDR2 is FQNNGV in the germline V gene. The DNA for the CDR3 is TGTGCCAGCAGCTTAGTGGCTAGCGGGAGTCGAGAGACCCAGTACTTC. It encodes CASSLVASGSRETQYF.